This T cell receptor beta chain was found in a study of blood T cell repertoires in COVID-19. Overall study: Acute-phase and convalescent COVID-19 samples originated in the United States, Italy and Spain. Sample material is recorded as cDNA or gDNA derived from T cells, B-cell-depleted T cells, or PBMCs.

The CDR3 totals 17 residues. The V gene lost 5 bases and the J gene lost 0 bases, with 19 bases spanning the gap. Germline assignment: CDR1 MDHEN and CDR2 SYDVKM. Produced via immunoSEQ multiplex PCR; TCRdb's table is partial and in-frame only. In the table there are over 200,000 clones, roughly 80% of which are singletons. The V and J genes are TRBV28 and TRBJ1-2, with D possibly matching TRBD1 (5 bases). Sequencing was performed on peripheral blood. The receptor was derived from a middle-aged man with active or convalescent COVID-19. The CDR3 nucleotides read TGTGCCAGCAGTCCGGGAGGGGCCCCCTTAACTAACTATGGCTACACCTTC. It encodes CASSPGGAPLTNYGYTF.